The 3 T cell receptor beta chains given below trace back to one sample, sequenced in a study of shared clonotypes between healthy human individuals. Assay: immunoSEQ multiplex PCR; the TCRdb copy retains only in-frame clones and omits some. The sample contains about 2.2 million clones, around 95% of which appear only once. Terminally differentiated effector memory CD45RA+ cells were excluded by CCR7 positive selection of CD45RO-negative cells. The material sequenced was naive CD8+ T cells from PBMCs. The receptor source for this set is a young man in good health. Some clones in this sample may be carry-over from other donors' samples.

CDR3 sequence (DNA): TGTGCCAGCAGGTTGGGGGGGACCAACACTGAAGCTTTCTTT. The encoded protein is CASRLGGTNTEAFF. V usage is TRBV28 and J usage is TRBJ1-1; perhaps TRBD1 as D (5 bases). The V end was cut by 6 bases, the J end by 2 bases, with 13 bases between. Looked up from germline, CDR1 is MDHEN and CDR2 is SYDVKM. This CDR3 has 14 residues.

The gene calls are TRBV6-1 and TRBJ2-2; 8 bases match TRBD2. V lost 1 base to trimming and J lost 3 bases; unmatched junction nucleotides: 7. Germline CDR1 MNHNS, CDR2 SASEGT. The CDR3 spans 17 residues. The CDR3 loop is CASSEVVGGGDTGELFF. In DNA, the CDR3 is TGTGCCAGCAGTGAAGTGGTCGGGGGGGGAGACACCGGGGAGCTGTTTTTT.

This clone was picked up one time. The V and J genes are TRBV11-2 and TRBJ1-4; 8 bases match TRBD1. The CDR3 extends over 16 amino acids. V gave up 1 base and J gave up 8 bases; unmatched junction bases: 9. Germline lookup yields CDR1 SGHAT and CDR2 FQNNGV. This CDR3 reads CASSLAAGGSGEKLFF. In nucleotides, the CDR3 is TGTGCCAGCAGCTTAGCCGCAGGGGGCTCGGGGGAAAAACTGTTTTTT.